Shown below are 18 T cell receptor beta chains from a single sample sequenced in a study of cytomegalovirus exposure and HLA in healthy donors. 13 Jbeta primers and 60 Vbeta primers were used for the PCR. TCRdb's table, derived via immunoSEQ multiplex PCR, lists solely in-frame clones and lacks some. There are 200,000 to 250,000 clones in the sample; more than 75% occur only once, and over 1% lies in the top ten. Sequencing used PBMCs. Receptors were obtained from a human donor in good health.

The chain employs TRBV29-1 and TRBJ1-2; 8 nucleotides line up with TRBD1. Germline loops: CDR1 SQVTM, CDR2 ANQGSEA. The CDR3 length is 16 residues. V lost 2 bases, J lost 3 bases, and 11 bases stayed unmatched. The CDR3 loop is CSVERVPGGADYGYTF. The CDR3 nucleotides read TGCAGCGTTGAAAGGGTGCCAGGGGGCGCGGACTATGGCTACACCTTC.

V usage is TRBV9 and J usage is TRBJ2-4; D is possibly TRBD2 (6 bases). The V end was cut by 4 bases, the J end by 6 bases, with 14 bases between. Germline V gene data show CDR1 as SGDLS and CDR2 as YYNGEE. The CDR3 extends over 14 amino acids. The CDR3 coding sequence is TGTGCCAGCAGCCCTCCCCCGGGACTAAACATTCAGTACTTC. This codes for CASSPPPGLNIQYF.

Turning to this clone: Other DNA sequences in this sample translate to the same CDR3. The V call is TRBV11-2, the J call TRBJ2-7; possible D gene TRBD1, 6 bases. V dropped 3 bases and J dropped 4 bases, with 7 bases sitting between them. Germline CDR1 reads SGHAT; CDR2 reads FQNNGV. CDR3 length: 12 amino acids. This CDR3 reads CASSLQGYEQYF. Here the CDR3 DNA reads TGTGCCAGCAGCTTGCAGGGGTACGAGCAGTACTTC.

The CDR3 DNA follows: TGTGCCAGCAGTGAAGGGTGGGCGACTGAAGCTTTCTTT. This translates into CASSEGWATEAFF. The rearrangement links TRBV2 to TRBJ1-1; D call uncertain. The CDR3 totals 13 residues. V lost 1 base and J 5 bases, leaving 8 bases between the germline ends. The V gene's germline CDR1 is SNHLY and CDR2 FYNNEI.

This clone turned up a few times. CDR3 loop: CASRTGGRGYGYTF. CDR3 DNA sequence: TGTGCCAGTAGAACAGGGGGCCGGGGCTATGGCTACACCTTC. The chain employs TRBV19 and TRBJ1-2; 9 bases align to TRBD1. The CDR3 spans 14 residues. With V trimmed by 6 bases and J by 4 bases, 6 bases remained unmatched. CDR1 LNHDA and CDR2 SQIVND come from the germline V gene (reference sequence).

V and J are TRBV16 and TRBJ2-5; TRBD1 is a possible D gene (6 bases). The CDR3 is made up of 15 amino acids. CDR1 is KGHSY, CDR2 FQNENV, per germline. Trimming removed 4 bases from V and 1 base from J, with 13 bases in between. In DNA form, the CDR3 reads TGTGCCAGCAGCCCATCTACAGGGACCCAAGAGACCCAGTACTTC. Protein: CASSPSTGTQETQYF.

This clone appeared a few times. The V and J genes are TRBV4-1 and TRBJ2-5; 8 bases align to TRBD1. Germline CDR1 MGHRA, CDR2 YSYEKL. The trim removed 1 base at V and 4 bases at J, leaving 5 bases unmatched. The CDR3 consists of 15 residues. The CDR3 region has the DNA TGCGCCAGCAGCCAAGTAGCAGGGGGCGTAGAGACCCAGTACTTC. It translates to CASSQVAGGVETQYF.

This chain uses TRBV7-9 with TRBJ2-3; 8 positions match TRBD2. The germline gives CDR1 SEHNR, CDR2 FQNEAQ (reference sequence). Germline trimming cut 1 base from V and 0 bases from J; bases unmatched to any gene: 0. This CDR3 spans 15 amino acids. The CDR3 bases are TGTGCCAGCAGCTTAGGACTAGCGAGCACAGATACGCAGTATTTT. It codes for CASSLGLASTDTQYF.

The chain has TRBV27 and TRBJ2-5; 8 bases are shared with TRBD2. The CDR3 runs to 18 residues. V shed 1 base and J 3 bases; nucleotides not matched to a gene: 13. CDR1 is MNHEY and CDR2 is SMNVEV in the germline V gene (reference sequence). CDR3 nucleotides: TGTGCCAGCAGTTTATTTAGCAGGACCGTCGGGAGGGAAGAGACCCAGTACTTC. Protein sequence: CASSLFSRTVGREETQYF.

The rearrangement joins TRBV7-6 to TRBJ2-7, with 9 bases lining up with TRBD1. The CDR3 contains 15 residues. With V trimmed by 5 bases and J by 3 bases, 8 bases remained unmatched. CDR1 is SGHVS and CDR2 is FNYEAQ in the germline V gene. DNA for the CDR3: TGTGCCAGCAGCGCGACCGGGACAGGGCTCTACGAGCAGTACTTC. Its translation: CASSATGTGLYEQYF. The entire variable domain, with the rest obtained from reference TRBV7-6 and TRBJ2-7, is as follows: GAGVSQSPRYKVTKRGQDVALRCDPISGHVSLYWYRQALGQGPEFLTYFNYEAQQDKSGLPNDRFSAERPEGSISTLTIQRTEQRDSAMYRCASSATGTGLYEQYFGPGTRLTVT.

This clone showed up just a few times. The chain links TRBV25-1 to TRBJ1-2, with 9 bases matching TRBD1. The V segment lost 3 bases and the J segment 7 bases; nucleotides outside the gene matches: 0. The germline V gene encodes CDR1 MGHDK and CDR2 SYGVNS. The CDR3 spans 12 residues. The CDR3 coding sequence is TGTGCCAGCAGTGAGGACAGGGGTGGCTACACCTTC. Its translation is CASSEDRGGYTF.

V usage is TRBV7-2 and J usage is TRBJ2-3, with 8 bases fitting TRBD2. V dropped 5 bases and J dropped 2; count of bases not matched to a gene: 12. Germline loops: CDR1 SGHTA, CDR2 FQGNSA. This CDR3 is built from 17 residues. The CDR3 nucleotides are TGTGCCAGCAGCCTGCAAGCGGGGGCCGCTTACACAGATACGCAGTATTTT. Translated, it gives CASSLQAGAAYTDTQYF.

Here the CDR3 DNA reads TGTGCCAGCAGCTCCCTCAGGGGCTCTAGACAGTACTTC. Protein sequence: CASSSLRGSRQYF. V gene TRBV5-4 combines with J gene TRBJ2-7; D is perhaps TRBD1 (6 bases). V was pared by 3 bases and J by 10 bases, with 17 bases between. The CDR3 extends over 13 amino acids. Germline V gene data show CDR1 as SGHNT and CDR2 as YYREEE (reference sequence).

This clone showed up just once. The chain employs TRBV28 and TRBJ1-2, with D perhaps matching TRBD1 (6 bases). V gave up 8 bases and J gave up 3 bases, with 19 bases separating them. CDR1 and CDR2 from the germline V gene are MDHEN and SYDVKM. The CDR3 sequence is 15 residues long. Here the CDR3 DNA reads TGTGCCAGCGGTGATGGACAGATGCTTTACTATGGCTACACCTTC. As protein: CASGDGQMLYYGYTF.

The V call is TRBV5-1, the J call TRBJ2-7; the match to TRBD2 covers 10 bases. J gave up 2 bases and V 2 bases, and 10 bases lay outside the gene matches. The CDR3 length is 17 residues. From germline, CDR1 is SGHRS and CDR2 YFSETQ. The CDR3 loop reads CASSLTRGLANTYEQYF. The CDR3 DNA reads as TGCGCCAGCAGCTTAACTAGGGGACTAGCGAATACCTACGAGCAGTACTTC.

This clone was seen just once. The gene calls are TRBV5-6 and TRBJ2-3, with 8 bases aligning to TRBD1. The CDR3 covers 17 residues. J lost 2 bases, V lost 3 bases, and 11 bases had no gene match. Germline V gives CDR1 SGHDT, CDR2 YYEEEE. CDR3 loop: CASSSGQGRPTTDTQYF. The CDR3 DNA reads as TGTGCCAGCAGCTCCGGACAGGGAAGGCCGACCACAGATACGCAGTATTTT.

The chain joins TRBV5-1 to TRBJ2-3, with TRBD1 identical over 7 bases. Germline values: CDR1 SGHRS, CDR2 YFSETQ. After removal of 3 bases from V and 4 bases from J, the junction contained 11 bases not matched to a gene. The length of the CDR3 is 16 residues. The CDR3 sequence: CASSSENRGPADTQYF. The CDR3 bases are TGCGCCAGCAGCTCAGAAAACAGGGGCCCCGCAGATACGCAGTATTTT.

J is TRBJ2-1 and V is TRBV7-9; no firm D call. The CDR3 runs 12 residues. Trimming removed 1 base at V and 8 bases at J, with 6 bases between. CDR1 is SEHNR and CDR2 is FQNEAQ in the germline V gene (reference sequence). CDR3 in DNA: TGTGCCAGCAGCTTAGGTCACTATGAGCAGTTCTTC. Translating gives CASSLGHYEQFF. The whole variable domain, filled in from reference TRBV7-9 and TRBJ2-1, reads DTGVSQNPRHKITKRGQNVTFRCDPISEHNRLYWYRQTLGQGPEFLTYFQNEAQLEKSRLLSDRFSAERPKGSFSTLEIQRTEQGDSAMYLCASSLGHYEQFFGPGTRLTVL.